Only a few counts were recorded for the clone carrying this T cell receptor (beta chain). What it binds is unknown. The data stem from a study of OX40 agonist ivuxolimab in advanced cancers. In the study overall: Three patients responded partially, comprising one with hepatocellular carcinoma and two with cutaneous melanoma. General study results and limits: CD4+ T cells averaged fewer expanded clones than CD8+ T cells.

Assay used: immunoSEQ multiplex PCR; TCRdb lists only in-frame clones, some missing. This table has 65,000 to 95,000 clones, roughly 91% appearing once. The junction had 4 bases not matched to a gene; V was cut back by 0 bases and J by 5 bases. CDR1 and CDR2 from the germline V gene are SGHTA and FQGTGA. This CDR3 spans 15 amino acids. The sample in question was CD4+ or CD8+ T cells sorted from blood, obtained in a trial of the OX40 agonist ivuxolimab. This chain connects TRBV7-3 to TRBJ2-1, with 7 bases lining up with TRBD2. The TCR originated in an adult with an advanced solid tumor such as melanoma, head and neck, liver or kidney cancer. The DNA of the CDR3 is TGTGCCAGCAGCTTAACGGCGGGAGCCGACAATGAGCAGTTCTTC. Translating it yields CASSLTAGADNEQFF.